These 24 T cell receptor beta chains came from one sample sequenced in a study of regulatory T cells in long-lasting Graves disease. As for time point: persistent/refractory GD, antithyroid drugs over 5 years with positive TRAb. From RNA extracted from PBMCs, the TCR library was made. Arm-PCR of CDR3 regions and iRepertoire HTBI primers were the basis on which TCR beta libraries were built. One entry per CDR3 protein, called by TCRdb with MiXCR from the multiplex PCR reads. The sample carries some 470,000 distinct CDR3 sequences, 20% to 25% recorded once. The sample here was peripheral blood mononuclear cells (PBMCs), taken when the disease was refractory, from a patient treated with antithyroid drugs. Receptors originate from a female donor with Graves disease.

V usage is TRBV5-1 and J usage is TRBJ2-3; D remains ambiguous. This CDR3 contains 16 residues. Germline values: CDR1 SGHRS, CDR2 YFSETQ. V lost 4 bases and J 4 bases, leaving 19 bases between the germline ends. The CDR3 DNA reads as TGCGCCAGCAGCACCCCACCCCCAGGCGGTCCAGATACGCAGTATTTT. This sequence encodes CASSTPPPGGPDTQYF.

The genes are TRBV7-9 and TRBJ2-7, with D possibly TRBD2 on 6 matching bases. The germline V gene encodes CDR1 SEHNR and CDR2 FQNEAQ (reference sequence). V was shortened by 6 bases and J by 0 bases, with 15 bases between the two germline ends. The CDR3 runs 15 residues. CDR3 sequence: CASSPGTLSSYEQYF. DNA of the CDR3: TGTGCCAGCAGTCCCGGGACTTTGAGCTCCTACGAGCAGTACTTC.

This clonotype was counted ten times or more. The gene calls are TRBV19 and TRBJ1-5; possibly TRBD1 for D (5 bases). V gave up 7 bases and J gave up 6 bases, with 19 bases separating them. Germline values: CDR1 LNHDA, CDR2 SQIVND (reference sequence). This CDR3 region has 15 residues. The CDR3 is CASTPSGGGGQPQHF. CDR3 DNA sequence: TGTGCCAGTACCCCATCGGGTGGGGGGGGTCAGCCCCAGCATTTT.

This clonotype turned up a few times. At one end the junction does not follow the germline gene, possibly because of a read error. This sequence joins TRBV12-3 or TRBV12-4 and TRBJ2-2; possible D gene TRBD1, 5 bases. The CDR3 sequence is 16 residues long. The CDR3 bases are TGTGCCAGCAGCTTAGGGGCCCTGGGGCCAACCGGGGAGCTGTTTTTT. The encoded protein is CASSLGALGPTGELFF.

V usage is TRBV10-3 and J usage is TRBJ1-5; D uncertain. CDR1 is ENHRY and CDR2 is SYGVKD in the germline V gene. This CDR3 has 12 amino acids. V lost 7 bases, J lost 4 bases, and 8 bases lay in between. CDR3 residues: CAIKEGNQPQHF. In nucleotides, the CDR3 is TGTGCCATCAAGGAAGGGAATCAGCCCCAGCATTTT.

As regards this clonotype: Just one base apart from a much larger clone, this may be a read error. The chain is built from TRBV29-1 and TRBJ1-1; D call uncertain. V dropped 6 bases and J dropped 10 bases, with 15 bases sitting between them. CDR1 and CDR2 (germline): SQVTM, ANQGSEA. The CDR3 runs to 11 residues. The CDR3 loop is CSVDFNRRAFF. The CDR3 bases are TGCAGCGTAGACTTCAACAGACGAGCTTTCTTT. The full variable domain, its missing parts supplied by reference TRBV29-1 and TRBJ1-1, is SAVISQKPSRDICQRGTSLTIQCQVDSQVTMMFWYRQQPGQSLTLIATANQGSEATYESGFVIDKFPISRPNLTFSTLTVSNMSPEDSSIYLCSVDFNRRAFFGQGTRLTVV.

In its sample, this clonotype was seen many times. This chain links TRBV6-9 with TRBJ1-1; no reliable D call. CDR3 length: 16 residues. Per the germline V gene, CDR1 is MNHGY and CDR2 is SVAAGI. Trimming removed 3 bases at V and 1 base at J, with 15 bases between. The CDR3, as DNA: TGTGCCAGCAGTTACGGACCAGGCTGGGGGAACACTGAAGCTTTCTTT. This codes for CASSYGPGWGNTEAFF.

For this clonotype: A much larger clone differs from this one at a single base, so this may be a read error. This CDR3 fails to terminate in the conserved phenylalanine or tryptophan, so it likely reflects a read error. The rearrangement links TRBV28 to TRBJ1-5; D possibly corresponds to TRBD1 (5 bases). V was shortened by 6 bases and J by 2 bases, with 8 bases between the two germline ends. This CDR3 contains 13 residues. From germline, CDR1 is MDHEN and CDR2 SYDVKM. CDR3 DNA: TGTGCCAGCAGGGGAGGGGGCAATCAGCCCCAGCATCTT. This encodes CASRGGGNQPQHL.

The chain carries TRBV29-1 and TRBJ1-2; D is ambiguous. The germline CDR1 and CDR2 sequences are SQVTM and ANQGSEA. V lost 1 base and J 5 bases, leaving 11 bases between the germline ends. This CDR3 is built from 13 residues. Written as DNA, the CDR3 is TGCAGCGTTGAAGCCGGGGTCATATATGGCTACACCTTC. Its protein is CSVEAGVIYGYTF.

This clonotype showed up just a few times. The chain employs TRBV19 and TRBJ1-5; 7 nucleotides align to TRBD1. The CDR3 runs to 17 residues. Per the germline V gene, CDR1 is LNHDA and CDR2 is SQIVND (reference sequence). Trimming took 1 base from V and 0 from J; bases not matched to a gene: 6. The CDR3 loop reads CASSIVGTDYSNQPQHF. As DNA, the CDR3 is TGTGCCAGTAGTATAGTGGGGACAGACTATAGCAATCAGCCCCAGCATTTT.

In this sample, this clonotype turned up a few times. The CDR3 nucleotides are TGTGCCAGCAGTTTAAGCGGCAGGGGGTCCTATGGCTACACCTTC. It codes for CASSLSGRGSYGYTF. This sequence joins TRBV28 and TRBJ1-2; 7 nucleotides line up with TRBD1. The CDR3 has 15 amino acids. CDR1 is MDHEN, CDR2 SYDVKM, per germline. V was pared by 2 bases and J by 4 bases, with 7 bases of the junction left unmatched.

The rearrangement joins TRBV29-1 to TRBJ2-2; TRBD2 aligns across 9 bases. Germline V gene data show CDR1 as SQVTM and CDR2 as ANQGSEA. This CDR3 comprises 18 residues. J lost 5 bases, V lost 3 bases, and 16 bases had no gene match. The CDR3 region is CSVDGSGGPYGRTGELFF. CDR3 in DNA: TGCAGCGTTGACGGTAGCGGGGGACCGTACGGGCGTACCGGGGAGCTGTTTTTT.

This clonotype was detected many times. This chain joins TRBV7-2 and TRBJ1-2, with TRBD1 matching 9 bases. This CDR3 contains 16 residues. Losses at the gene ends were 5 bases for V and 7 bases for J; bases not matched to a gene: 14. Germline CDR1 is SGHTA and CDR2 is FQGNSA. In DNA, the CDR3 is TGTGCCAGCAGCGGAAGGACAGGGGCCAGGCAGGCTGGCTACACCTTC. Translating it yields CASSGRTGARQAGYTF.

Concerning this clonotype: Just one base apart from a much larger clone, this may be a read error. The chain's CDR3 is CASSRPGLKQETQYF. CDR3 nucleotides: TGTGCCAGCAGTCGACCAGGACTTAAGCAAGAGACCCAGTACTTC. The rearrangement uses TRBV28 and TRBJ2-5; D is perhaps TRBD2 (5 bases). The CDR3 sequence is 15 residues long. The ends were cut back, 5 bases at V and 2 bases at J, with 15 bases in the middle. Germline V gives CDR1 MDHEN, CDR2 SYDVKM.

This sequence joins TRBV7-9 and TRBJ2-1; maybe TRBD2 (6 bases). This CDR3 has 16 amino acids. CDR1 SEHNR and CDR2 FQNEAQ come from the germline V gene (reference sequence). V was shortened by 5 bases and J by 5 bases, with 19 bases between the two germline ends. The CDR3 nucleotides are TGTGCCAGCAGCCCAGCGGGCAGGGCGGCCCACAATGAGCAGTTCTTC. It specifies CASSPAGRAAHNEQFF.

This clonotype was counted a few times. The chain uses TRBV4-1 and TRBJ2-7, with 11 bases lining up with TRBD2. The CDR3 has 15 amino acids. V was clipped by 1 base and J by 6 bases; unmatched bases: 5. In germline, CDR1 is MGHRA, CDR2 YSYEKL. The CDR3 nucleotides are TGCGCCAGCAGCCAAGTCGGGACTAGCGGCCTCGAGCAGTACTTC. Protein sequence: CASSQVGTSGLEQYF.

Ten or more counts support this clonotype. The chain couples TRBV6-2 or TRBV6-3 to TRBJ1-4; D not resolved. V shed 2 bases and J shed 7 bases, with 11 bases lying between them. The CDR3 consists of 14 residues. Germline loops: CDR1 MNHEY, CDR2 SVGEGT. The CDR3 DNA sequence: TGTGCCAGCAGTTACCTTCAGGACGGTGAAAAACTGTTTTTT. Amino acids: CASSYLQDGEKLFF.

The sample holds many counts of this clonotype. This chain uses TRBV11-2 with TRBJ2-7, with 9 bases that match TRBD2. This CDR3 comprises 19 residues. Germline-derived CDR1 and CDR2 are SGHAT and FQNNGV. Trimming removed 3 bases from V and 7 bases from J; junction bases left unmatched: 22. The CDR3 nucleotides read TGTGCCAGCAGCTTGTACCCACCTGAGATGGCGGGAGGGCTAAGGGAGCAGTACTTC. It yields the protein CASSLYPPEMAGGLREQYF.

This clonotype was observed many times. The gene calls are TRBV7-2 and TRBJ1-4; unclear D gene. Trimming cost V 4 bases and J 7 bases, with 10 bases left between them. The CDR3 extends over 13 amino acids. In germline, CDR1 is SGHTA, CDR2 FQGNSA. CDR3 in DNA: TGTGCCAGCAGCTGGGGAGAGGGTGAAAAACTGTTTTTT. Translation gives CASSWGEGEKLFF.

This clonotype showed up just a few times. The gene calls are TRBV10-3 and TRBJ2-5; D may be TRBD1 or TRBD2 (5 bases each). V was clipped by 4 bases and J by 5 bases, with 17 bases between them. The CDR3 extends over 15 amino acids. Germline V gene sequence: CDR1 ENHRY, CDR2 SYGVKD. This chain's CDR3 is CAISGLVGTGETQYF. The CDR3, as DNA: TGTGCCATCAGTGGGCTGGTGGGGACGGGGGAGACCCAGTACTTC.

The sample holds many counts of this clonotype. The chain combines TRBV28 with TRBJ1-2; TRBD1 matches at 9 bases. Germline V gives CDR1 MDHEN, CDR2 SYDVKM. The junction had 14 bases not matched to a gene; V was cut back by 4 bases and J by 5 bases. The CDR3 is 17 residues long. The CDR3 coding sequence is TGTGCCAGCAGTTCAGGGACAGGGATTCTAGCGGGGTATGGCTACACCTTC. Protein sequence: CASSSGTGILAGYGYTF.

This clonotype was seen a few times. V and J are TRBV7-2 and TRBJ2-1; D is unclear. V was pared by 4 bases and J by 13 bases, with 20 bases between. CDR1 is SGHTA and CDR2 is FQGNSA in the germline V gene. CDR3 size: 14 residues. CDR3 amino acids: CASSSPRTTGSQFF. CDR3 DNA: TGTGCCAGCAGCTCCCCCCGGACGACCGGGTCTCAGTTCTTC.

This clonotype has ten or more counts. This rearrangement joins TRBV28 to TRBJ1-2; 10 bases are a match to TRBD1. Germline values: CDR1 MDHEN, CDR2 SYDVKM. V was clipped by 6 bases and J by 4 bases; unmatched bases: 8. The length of the CDR3 is 15 residues. This CDR3 is CASRPLRDRGYGYTF. The CDR3 DNA is TGTGCCAGCAGACCCCTAAGGGACAGGGGCTATGGCTACACCTTC.

This clonotype was observed a few times. This may come from a read error, since a much larger clone is one base off. CDR3 region: CASSSKGGVGANVLTF. CDR3 in DNA: TGTGCCAGCAGTTCCAAGGGGGGAGTTGGGGCCAACGTCCTGACTTTC. This chain uses TRBV6-2 or TRBV6-3 with TRBJ2-6, with D possibly called TRBD1 or TRBD2 (6 bases each). Germline loops: CDR1 MNHEY, CDR2 SVGEGT. Trimming removed 4 bases from V and 3 bases from J, with 13 bases in between. This CDR3 is built from 16 residues.